This TCR beta chain came from a study of identifying expanded T cells in peripheral blood. The assay was immunoSEQ multiplex PCR, and TCRdb's table has in-frame clones only and misses some. The sample contains about 84,000 clones, roughly 86% of which appear only once. Collection occurred without any documented infections or immune events in donors. Sequenced material: blood. This sequence originates from a person between 18 and 75 years old in good health.

The CDR3 nucleotides are TGTGCCAGCAGCAAAGGTCGGGGGACAGGGAACTATGGCTACACCTTC. It codes for CASSKGRGTGNYGYTF. This rearrangement joins TRBV21-1 to TRBJ1-2; the table's D call of TRBD1 was not tested on the DNA. TRBV21-1 is classified as a pseudogene. There are 16 residues in the CDR3.